These 2 T cell receptor beta chains came from one sample sequenced in a study of blood T cell repertoires in COVID-19. Libraries were prepared by immunoSEQ multiplex PCR; TCRdb keeps only in-frame clonotypes and omits some of them. The profile shows roughly 570,000 clones, about 89% of them singletons. Sample: peripheral blood. These receptors were taken from a woman in her 50s with COVID-19, enrolled during active disease.

This clone has just a few counts. The same CDR3 also results from other DNA sequences found in this sample. V usage is TRBV6-5 and J usage is TRBJ2-2; no firm D call. Germline V CDR1 and CDR2: MNHEY, SVGAGI. CDR3 length: 15 amino acids. Trimming took 7 bases from V and 2 from J, leaving 14 bases between them. The CDR3: CASKAYLHNTGELFF. The CDR3 DNA is TGTGCCAGCAAAGCTTACCTGCATAACACCGGGGAGCTGTTTTTT.

This clone was seen only once. This sequence joins TRBV5-1 and TRBJ1-4; D is unclear. Deletions cut 2 bases from V and 7 bases from J, with 12 bases between. Germline V gene data show CDR1 as SGHRS and CDR2 as YFSETQ. This CDR3 is 14 amino acids long. CDR3: CASSLSNPGEKLFF. The CDR3 region has the DNA TGCGCCAGCAGCTTAAGCAATCCGGGTGAAAAACTGTTTTTT.